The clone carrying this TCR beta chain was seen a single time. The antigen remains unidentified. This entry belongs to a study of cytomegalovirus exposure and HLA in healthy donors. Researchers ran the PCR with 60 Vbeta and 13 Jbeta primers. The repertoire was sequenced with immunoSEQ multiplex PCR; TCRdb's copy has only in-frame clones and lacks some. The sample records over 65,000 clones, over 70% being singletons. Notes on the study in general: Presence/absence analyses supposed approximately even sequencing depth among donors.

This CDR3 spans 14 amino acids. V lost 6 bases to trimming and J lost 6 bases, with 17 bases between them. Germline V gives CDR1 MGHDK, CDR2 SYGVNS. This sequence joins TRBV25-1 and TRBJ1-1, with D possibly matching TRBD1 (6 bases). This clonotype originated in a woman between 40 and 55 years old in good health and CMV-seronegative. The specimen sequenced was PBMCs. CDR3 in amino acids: CASSQATGFAEAFF. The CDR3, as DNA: TGTGCCAGCAGCCAAGCCACAGGGTTCGCTGAAGCTTTCTTT.